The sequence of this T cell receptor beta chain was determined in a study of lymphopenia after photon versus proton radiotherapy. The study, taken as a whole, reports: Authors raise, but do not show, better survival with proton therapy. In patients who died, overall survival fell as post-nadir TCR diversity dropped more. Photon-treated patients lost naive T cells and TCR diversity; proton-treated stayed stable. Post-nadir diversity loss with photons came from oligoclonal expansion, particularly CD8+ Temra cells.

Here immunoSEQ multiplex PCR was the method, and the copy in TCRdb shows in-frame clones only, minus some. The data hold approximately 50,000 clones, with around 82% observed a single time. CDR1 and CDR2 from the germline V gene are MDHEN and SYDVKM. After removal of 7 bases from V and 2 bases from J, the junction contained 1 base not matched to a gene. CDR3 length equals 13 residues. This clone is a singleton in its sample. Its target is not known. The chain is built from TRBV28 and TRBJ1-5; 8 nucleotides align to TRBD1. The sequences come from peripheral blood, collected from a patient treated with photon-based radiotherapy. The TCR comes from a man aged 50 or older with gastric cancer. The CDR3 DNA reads TGTGCCAGCATGGGACAGGGCAATCAGCCCCAGCATTTT. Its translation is CASMGQGNQPQHF.